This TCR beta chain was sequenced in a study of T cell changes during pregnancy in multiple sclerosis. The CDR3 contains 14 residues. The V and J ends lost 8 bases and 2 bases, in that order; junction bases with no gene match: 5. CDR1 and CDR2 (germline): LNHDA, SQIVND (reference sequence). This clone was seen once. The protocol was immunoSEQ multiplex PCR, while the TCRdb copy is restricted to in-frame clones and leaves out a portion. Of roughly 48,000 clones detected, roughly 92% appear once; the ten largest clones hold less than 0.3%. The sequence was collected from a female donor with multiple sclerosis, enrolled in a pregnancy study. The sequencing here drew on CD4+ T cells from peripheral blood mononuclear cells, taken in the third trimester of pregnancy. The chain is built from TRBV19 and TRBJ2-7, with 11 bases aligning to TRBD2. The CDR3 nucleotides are TGTGCCAGTTCCGGGACTAGCGGACCCTACGAGCAGTACTTC. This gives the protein CASSGTSGPYEQYF.